This is a list of T cell receptor beta chains from one sample in a study of OX40 agonist ivuxolimab in advanced cancers. This table comes from immunoSEQ multiplex PCR, and its TCRdb copy is limited to in-frame clones, with some not included. Seen here are about 36,000 clones, under 85% observed once, and the top ten hold roughly 20%. The specimen comprised CD4+ or CD8+ T cells sorted from blood, sampled in a trial of the OX40 agonist ivuxolimab. The receptor set was obtained from an adult with an advanced solid tumor such as melanoma, head and neck, liver or kidney cancer. The CDR3 runs from the conserved cysteine through the conserved F or W. Each record gives: D gene, clone size, J gene, V gene, CDR3 protein, CDR3 DNA. The D gene is left open where the match is weak. The size field is filled for only some rows; it gives once, few, many or a size class.

D gene: -; clone size: -; J gene: TRBJ2-7; V gene: TRBV19; CDR3 protein: CASSSLEPTYEQYF; CDR3 DNA: TGTGCCAGTAGTAGTCTCGAGCCCACCTACGAGCAGTACTTC
D gene: -; clone size: few; J gene: TRBJ1-1; V gene: TRBV7-2; CDR3 protein: CASSLGGEGTEAFF; CDR3 DNA: TGTGCCAGCAGCTTAGGCGGGGAAGGCACTGAAGCTTTCTTT
D gene: -; clone size: -; J gene: TRBJ1-1; V gene: TRBV27; CDR3 protein: CASSFGPLFGTEAFF; CDR3 DNA: TGTGCCAGCAGTTTTGGCCCCCTTTTTGGCACTGAAGCTTTCTTT
D gene: -; clone size: few; J gene: TRBJ1-1; V gene: TRBV7-2; CDR3 protein: CASSLEVADTEAFF; CDR3 DNA: TGTGCCAGCAGCTTAGAGGTGGCTGACACTGAAGCTTTCTTT
D gene: -; clone size: -; J gene: TRBJ2-1; V gene: TRBV4-1; CDR3 protein: CASSLGGGKNEQFF; CDR3 DNA: TGCGCCAGCAGCCTAGGGGGAGGAAAAAATGAGCAGTTCTTC
D gene: TRBD2; clone size: -; J gene: TRBJ2-7; V gene: TRBV28; CDR3 protein: CASSLSTLAGAYEQYF; CDR3 DNA: TGTGCCAGCAGTTTATCCACACTAGCGGGGGCCTACGAGCAGTACTTC
D gene: -; clone size: -; J gene: TRBJ2-1; V gene: TRBV27; CDR3 protein: CASSLFGEGGEQFF; CDR3 DNA: TGTGCCAGCAGTTTATTCGGGGAAGGGGGTGAGCAGTTCTTC
D gene: -; clone size: -; J gene: TRBJ2-3; V gene: TRBV9; CDR3 protein: CASSLTSYTDTQYF; CDR3 DNA: TGTGCCAGCAGCCTCACTAGCTACACAGATACGCAGTATTTT
D gene: TRBD2; clone size: once; J gene: TRBJ2-1; V gene: TRBV6-1; CDR3 protein: CASSAAGGVNEQFF; CDR3 DNA: TGTGCCAGCAGTGCCGCGGGAGGTGTCAATGAGCAGTTCTTC
D gene: -; clone size: -; J gene: TRBJ2-5; V gene: TRBV5-1; CDR3 protein: CASSLVPGAGAQETQYF; CDR3 DNA: TGCGCCAGCAGCTTGGTCCCAGGGGCAGGGGCACAAGAGACCCAGTACTTC
D gene: -; clone size: -; J gene: TRBJ1-1; V gene: TRBV7-9; CDR3 protein: CASSTGTTSVRRNTEAFF; CDR3 DNA: TGTGCCAGCAGCACCGGGACTACCTCCGTCCGTAGGAACACTGAAGCTTTCTTT